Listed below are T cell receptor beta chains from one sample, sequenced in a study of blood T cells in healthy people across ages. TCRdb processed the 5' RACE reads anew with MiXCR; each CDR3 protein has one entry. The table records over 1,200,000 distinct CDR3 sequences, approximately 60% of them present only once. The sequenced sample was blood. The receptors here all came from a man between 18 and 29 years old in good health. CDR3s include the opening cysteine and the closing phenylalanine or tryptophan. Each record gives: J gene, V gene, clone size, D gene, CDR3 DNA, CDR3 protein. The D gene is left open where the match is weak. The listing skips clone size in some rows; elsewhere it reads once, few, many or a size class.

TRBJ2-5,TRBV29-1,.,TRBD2,TGCAGCGTTGAAGGGGGCTTCACCGAGGGAGGGAGCCAAGAGACCCAGTACTTC,CSVEGGFTEGGSQETQYF
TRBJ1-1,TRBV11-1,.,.,TGTGCCAGCAGCGGAGGGGGGGGCTGGGGGAACACTGAAGCTTTCTTT,CASSGGGGWGNTEAFF
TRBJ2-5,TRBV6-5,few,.,TGTGCCAGCAGTTACTTAGGACCACAAGAGACCCAGTACTTC,CASSYLGPQETQYF
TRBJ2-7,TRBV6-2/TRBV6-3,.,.,TGTGTCAGCAGGGAAGGGCGGGACGAGCAGTACTTC,CVSREGRDEQYF
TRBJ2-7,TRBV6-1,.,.,TGTGCCAGCAGCGAATTGGTGGGGGCGTCCTACGAGCAGTACTTC,CASSELVGASYEQYF
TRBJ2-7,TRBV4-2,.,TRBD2,TGTGCCAGCAGCCAAAGAAGCGGGAGCTCCTACGAGCAGTACTTC,CASSQRSGSSYEQYF
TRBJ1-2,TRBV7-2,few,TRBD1,TGTGCCAGCAGCTCTCCCGGGACAGGGAATGGCTACACCTTC,CASSSPGTGNGYTF
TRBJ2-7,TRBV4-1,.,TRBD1,TGCGCCAGCAGCCAAGGACAGGGATCGGACGAGCAGTACTTC,CASSQGQGSDEQYF
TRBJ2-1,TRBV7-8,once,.,TGTGCCAGCAGCCCAGGACGGATGAAACCTTCCTACAATGAGCAGTTCTTC,CASSPGRMKPSYNEQFF
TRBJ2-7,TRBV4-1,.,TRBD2,TGCGCCAGCAGCCAAGGGGGACTAGCGGGGGGCTTCTACGAGCAGTACTTC,CASSQGGLAGGFYEQYF
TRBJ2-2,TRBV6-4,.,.,TGTGCCAGCAGTGTAGAGGCGACTAACACCGGGGAGCTGTTTTTT,CASSVEATNTGELFF
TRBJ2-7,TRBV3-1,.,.,TGTGCCAGCAGCCAAGGGCCGGGCGGGCCCGACTACGAGCAGTACTTC,CASSQGPGGPDYEQYF
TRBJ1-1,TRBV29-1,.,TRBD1,TGCAGCGTTGACCCCTCCGGGACAGGGGGCACTGAAGCTTTCTTT,CSVDPSGTGGTEAFF
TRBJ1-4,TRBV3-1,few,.,TGTGCCAGCAGCCCGGACGGGGGTCTTCTTGGAAAACTGTTTTTT,CASSPDGGLLGKLFF
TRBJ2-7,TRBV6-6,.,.,TGTGCCAGCAGTTACTCGAAGGTTTACGAGCAGTACTTC,CASSYSKVYEQYF
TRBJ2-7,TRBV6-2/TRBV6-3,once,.,TGTGCCAGCAGTTACGTGGCAGGATTAGCCTACGAGCAGTACTTC,CASSYVAGLAYEQYF
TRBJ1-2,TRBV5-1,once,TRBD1,TGCGCCAGCAGCTTGGGAGGGGACAGCCCCAGGGGCTACACCTTC,CASSLGGDSPRGYTF
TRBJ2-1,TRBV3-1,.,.,TGTGCCAGCAGTCCCATGACGGGACTCAACAATGAGCAGTTCTTC,CASSPMTGLNNEQFF
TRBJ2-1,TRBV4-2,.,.,TGTGCCAGCAGCCAAGATCTTGGGGGCGGGGAAGGCTACAATGAGCAGTTCTTC,CASSQDLGGGEGYNEQFF
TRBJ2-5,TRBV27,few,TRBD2,TGTGCCAGCAGTATGAGCGGGAGGGCCATCACGGAGACCCAGTACTTC,CASSMSGRAITETQYF
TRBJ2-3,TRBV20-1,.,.,TGCAGTGCTAACCCCGTCGGAACTACGCAGTATTTT,CSANPVGTTQYF
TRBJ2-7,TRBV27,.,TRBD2,TGTGCCAGCAGCCTCACCGCACCGGGACTAGGGGCCTACGAGCAGTACTTC,CASSLTAPGLGAYEQYF
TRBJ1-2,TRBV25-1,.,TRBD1,TGTGCCAGCAGTGGCCCCTTGACAGGGAACTATGGCTACACCTTC,CASSGPLTGNYGYTF
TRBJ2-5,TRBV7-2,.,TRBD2,TGTGCCAGCAGCTGGACTAGCTTCGAGACCCGGTACTTC,CASSWTSFETRYF
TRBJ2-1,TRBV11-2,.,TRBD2,TGTGCCAGCAGCTCCAGACTAGCGGGATATGATGAGCAGTTCTTC,CASSSRLAGYDEQFF
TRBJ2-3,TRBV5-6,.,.,TGTGCCAGCAGCCCCACCGGGGAGAATACGCAGTATTTT,CASSPTGENTQYF
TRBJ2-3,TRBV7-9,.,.,TGTGCCAGCAGCCCCCCGGGGGCAGATACGCAGTATTTT,CASSPPGADTQYF
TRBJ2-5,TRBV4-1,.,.,TGCGCCAGCAGCCAATTGATAGGCCGCGGGCGGACCCAGTACTTC,CASSQLIGRGRTQYF
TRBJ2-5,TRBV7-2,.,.,TGTGCCAGCAGCTCCTTCCCCCGGGGGTACCAAGAGACCCAGTACTTC,CASSSFPRGYQETQYF
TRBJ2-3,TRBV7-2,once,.,TGTGCCAGCAGCTTTAAGCGAGTGGGCACAGATACGCAGTATTTT,CASSFKRVGTDTQYF
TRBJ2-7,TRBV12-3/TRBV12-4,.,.,TGTGCCAGCAGTCCCTCCGGGACGGCTATTGGCAATGAGCAGTACTTC,CASSPSGTAIGNEQYF
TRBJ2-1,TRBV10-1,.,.,TGCGCCAGCAGCGCCTTCCGCGGGACGCGATCGGCCGATGAGCAGTTCTTC,CASSAFRGTRSADEQFF
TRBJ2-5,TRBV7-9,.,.,TGTGCCAGCAGAGGAGAGGACCTCGTGGTAACCCAGTACTTC,CASRGEDLVVTQYF
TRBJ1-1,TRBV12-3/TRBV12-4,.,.,TGTGCCAGCAGTTTAATAGGGGGGACTGAAGCTTTCTTT,CASSLIGGTEAFF
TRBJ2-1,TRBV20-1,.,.,TGCAGTGCTGGAGACAGCCTTTACAATGAGCAGTTCTTC,CSAGDSLYNEQFF
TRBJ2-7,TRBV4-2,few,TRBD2,TGTGCCAGCAGCCCGGGACTAGGACAATCCTACGAGCAGTACTTC,CASSPGLGQSYEQYF
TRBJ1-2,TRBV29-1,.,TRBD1,TGCAGCGTTGAACCTTCTTGGGACAGGCATAGAGACTTAGCTGATGGCTACACCTTC,CSVEPSWDRHRDLADGYTF
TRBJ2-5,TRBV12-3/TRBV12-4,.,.,TGTGCCAGCAGACCTCTCACAGGGGGGGAAAAAGAGACCCAGTACTTC,CASRPLTGGEKETQYF
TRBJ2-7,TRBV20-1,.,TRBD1,TGCAGTGCTACCCCCGGGACAGGGAACTACGAGCAGTACTTC,CSATPGTGNYEQYF
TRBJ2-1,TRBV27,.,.,TGTGCCAGCCGGGTAAGCCATAGCTACAATGAGCAGTTCTTC,CASRVSHSYNEQFF
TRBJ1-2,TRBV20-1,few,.,TGCAGTGCTGGGACCGCGGCCCAGGGCAATGGCTACACCTTC,CSAGTAAQGNGYTF
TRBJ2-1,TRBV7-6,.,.,TGTGCCAGCAGCTTATATCCCCAGGGTTCCAATGAGCAGTTCTTC,CASSLYPQGSNEQFF
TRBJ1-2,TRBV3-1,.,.,TGTGCCAGCAGTCTTCGGGACACACGAAGAGGTGGCTACACCTTC,CASSLRDTRRGGYTF
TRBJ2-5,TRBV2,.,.,TGTGCCAGCACTACCAGGGGCAGACAAGAGACCCAGTACTTC,CASTTRGRQETQYF
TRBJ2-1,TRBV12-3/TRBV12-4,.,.,TGTGCCAGCAGTTTAGGCCCAGGTGGCGAGGCGGAGCAGTTCTTC,CASSLGPGGEAEQFF
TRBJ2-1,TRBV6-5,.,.,TGTGCCAGCAGTCAAATCGGGACTTTCAATGAGCAGTTCTTC,CASSQIGTFNEQFF
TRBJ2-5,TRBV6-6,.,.,TGTGCCAGCAGTTACCGGTACAAAGAGACCCAGTACTTC,CASSYRYKETQYF
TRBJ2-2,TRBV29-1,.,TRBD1,TGCAGCGGGGACAGGTTGGGCACCGGGGAGCTGTTTTTT,CSGDRLGTGELFF
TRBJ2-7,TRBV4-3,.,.,TGCGCCAGCAGCCAAACACCTACTAGCTTTTTGAAGTACTTC,CASSQTPTSFLKYF
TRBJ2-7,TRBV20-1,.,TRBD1,TGCAGTGCTAGAGATCCTACATTGGGACAGGCTTACGAGCAGTACTTC,CSARDPTLGQAYEQYF
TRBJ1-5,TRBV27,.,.,TGTGCCAGCAGTTTAGCTCCACGAAGCAATCAGCCCCAGCATTTT,CASSLAPRSNQPQHF
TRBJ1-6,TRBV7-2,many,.,TGTGCCAGCAGCTTAGACGGGTATAATTCACCCCTCCACTTT,CASSLDGYNSPLHF
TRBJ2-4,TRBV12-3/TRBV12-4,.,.,TGTGCCAGTACACACGGTTCCCGACAGGAGAAGTACTTC,CASTHGSRQEKYF
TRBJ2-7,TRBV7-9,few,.,TGTGCCAGCAGCTTAGGGAGATGGGACGAGCAGTACTTC,CASSLGRWDEQYF
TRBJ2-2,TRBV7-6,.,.,TGTGCCAGCAGCTTAGTGGGCAGATCGAACACCGGGGAGCTGTTTTTT,CASSLVGRSNTGELFF
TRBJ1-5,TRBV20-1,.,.,TGCAGTGTGTCCCATGTGTGGGGGGCCCATCAGCCCCAGCATTTT,CSVSHVWGAHQPQHF